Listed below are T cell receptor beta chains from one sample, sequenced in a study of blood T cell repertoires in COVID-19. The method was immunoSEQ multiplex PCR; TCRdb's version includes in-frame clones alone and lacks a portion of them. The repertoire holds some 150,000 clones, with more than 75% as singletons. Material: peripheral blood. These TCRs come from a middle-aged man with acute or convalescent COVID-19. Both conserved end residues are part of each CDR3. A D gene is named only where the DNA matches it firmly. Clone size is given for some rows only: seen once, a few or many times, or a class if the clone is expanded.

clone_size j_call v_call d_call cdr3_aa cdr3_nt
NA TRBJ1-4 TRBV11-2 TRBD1 CASSLGQTGGLDEKLFF TGTGCCAGCAGCTTAGGGCAGACAGGGGGCCTCGATGAAAAACTGTTTTTT
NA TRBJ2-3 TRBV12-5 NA CASVPIPWGPVMADTQYF TGTGCTAGTGTCCCTATCCCCTGGGGGCCTGTGATGGCAGATACGCAGTATTTT
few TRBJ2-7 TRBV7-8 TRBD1 CASSLWGTGVIEQYF TGTGCCAGCAGCCTATGGGGGACAGGGGTTATCGAGCAGTACTTC
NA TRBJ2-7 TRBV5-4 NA CASRKDSSSYEQYF TGTGCCAGCAGGAAAGACAGTTCCTCCTACGAGCAGTACTTC
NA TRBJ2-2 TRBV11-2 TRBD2 CASSFGAGVDTGELFF TGTGCCAGCAGCTTCGGAGCGGGGGTTGACACCGGGGAGCTGTTTTTT
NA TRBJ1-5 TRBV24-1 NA CATSVGRGTNQPQHF TGTGCCACCAGTGTCGGCAGGGGAACTAATCAGCCCCAGCATTTT
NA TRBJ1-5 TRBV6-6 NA CASTSGGNQPQHF TGTGCCAGCACATCAGGTGGGAATCAGCCCCAGCATTTT
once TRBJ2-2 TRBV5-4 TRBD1 CASSLPTGDAGELFF TGTGCCAGCAGCTTACCCACAGGGGATGCCGGGGAGCTGTTTTTT
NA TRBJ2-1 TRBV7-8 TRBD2 CASSLERLAGGMGEQFF TGTGCCAGCAGCTTAGAAAGGCTAGCGGGCGGAATGGGTGAGCAGTTCTTC
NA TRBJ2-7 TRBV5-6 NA CASSFGGLSTAYEQYF TGTGCCAGCAGCTTTGGCGGGCTCTCCACAGCCTACGAGCAGTACTTC
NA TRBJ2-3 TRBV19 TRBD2 CASSIRSSGSLPDTQYF TGTGCCAGTAGTATAAGGTCTAGCGGATCGCTCCCAGATACGCAGTATTTT
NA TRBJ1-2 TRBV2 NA CASSEAAGAGYTF TGTGCCAGCAGTGAAGCGGCAGGGGCTGGCTACACCTTC
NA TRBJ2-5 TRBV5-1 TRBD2 CASSLVLAGEETQYF TGCGCCAGCAGCTTGGTGTTAGCGGGTGAGGAGACCCAGTACTTC
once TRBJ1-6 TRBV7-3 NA CASSLGGGDSPLHF TGTGCCAGCAGCTTAGGAGGAGGGGATTCACCCCTCCACTTT
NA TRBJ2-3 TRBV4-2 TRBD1 CASSQAGQGPDTQYF TGTGCCAGCAGCCAAGCGGGACAGGGGCCAGATACGCAGTATTTT
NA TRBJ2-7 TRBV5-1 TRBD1 CASSLAGQGFNEQYF TGCGCCAGCAGCTTGGCCGGACAGGGGTTCAACGAGCAGTACTTC
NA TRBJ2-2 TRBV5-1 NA CASRNGGTNTGELFF TGCGCCAGCAGAAATGGCGGAACGAACACCGGGGAGCTGTTTTTT
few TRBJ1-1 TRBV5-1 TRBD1 CASSYSGQMNTEAFF TGCGCCAGCAGCTACTCGGGACAGATGAACACTGAAGCTTTCTTT
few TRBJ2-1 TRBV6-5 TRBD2 CASSSTRRGLGSQQFF TGTGCCAGCAGTTCTACCCGACGGGGACTAGGGAGCCAGCAGTTCTTC
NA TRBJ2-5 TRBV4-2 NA CASTLYRGAETQYF TGTGCCAGCACCCTGTATCGGGGGGCCGAGACCCAGTACTTC
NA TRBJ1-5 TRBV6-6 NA CASSQLGATSNQPQHF TGTGCCAGCAGCCAGCTTGGGGCAACGAGCAATCAGCCCCAGCATTTT
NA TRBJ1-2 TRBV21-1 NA CASSKNSPNYGYTF TGTGCCAGCAGCAAAAACAGTCCTAACTATGGCTACACCTTC
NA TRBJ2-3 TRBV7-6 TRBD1 CAVRDRVTDTQYF TGTGCCGTCCGGGACAGGGTAACAGATACGCAGTATTTT
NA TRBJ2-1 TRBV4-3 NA CASSQTVTLLNEQFF TGCGCCAGCAGTCAGACAGTTACCCTTTTGAATGAGCAGTTCTTC
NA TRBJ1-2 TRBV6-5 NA CASGVVANYGYTF TGTGCCAGCGGAGTGGTCGCTAACTATGGCTACACCTTC
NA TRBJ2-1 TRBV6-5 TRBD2 CASSLGERGTFF TGTGCCAGCAGTCTGGGCGAGCGGGGGACTTTCTTC
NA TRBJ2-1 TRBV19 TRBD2 CASSILAGGYEQFF TGTGCCAGTAGTATACTAGCGGGGGGGTATGAGCAGTTCTTC
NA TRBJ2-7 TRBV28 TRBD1 CASRGPGQGSHEQYF TGTGCCAGCAGAGGGCCGGGACAGGGGTCACACGAGCAGTACTTC
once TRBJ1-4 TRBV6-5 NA CASSYITTEEKLFF TGTGCCAGCAGCTACATCACAACGGAGGAAAAACTGTTTTTT
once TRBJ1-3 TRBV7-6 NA CASSLLSSGNTIYF TGTGCCAGCAGCTTACTGAGCTCTGGAAACACCATATATTTT
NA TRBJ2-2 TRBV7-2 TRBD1 CASTEGTGLTGELFF TGTGCCAGCACGGAAGGGACAGGGTTGACCGGGGAGCTGTTTTTT
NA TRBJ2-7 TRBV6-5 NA CASSLQGSEQYF TGTGCCAGCAGTCTACAGGGCTCCGAGCAGTACTTC
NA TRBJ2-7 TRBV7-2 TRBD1 CASSLSGQPRAYEQYF TGTGCCAGCAGCTTATCGGGACAGCCCCGGGCCTACGAGCAGTACTTC
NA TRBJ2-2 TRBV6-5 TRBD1 CASIDRGGTGELFF TGTGCCAGCATCGACAGGGGAGGCACCGGGGAGCTGTTTTTT
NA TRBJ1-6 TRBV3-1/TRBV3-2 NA CASRPAGGADSPLHF TGTGCCAGCAGACCCGCGGGGGGCGCCGATTCACCCCTCCACTTT
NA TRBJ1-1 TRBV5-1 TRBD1 CASSPDRGGVEAFF TGCGCCAGCAGCCCGGACAGGGGAGGGGTTGAAGCTTTCTTT
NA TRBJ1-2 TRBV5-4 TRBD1 CASSLDRQGGYGYTF TGTGCCAGCAGCTTGGATCGACAGGGAGGCTATGGCTACACCTTC
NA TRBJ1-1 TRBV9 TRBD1 CASSVDRDTEAFF TGTGCCAGCAGCGTGGACAGGGACACTGAAGCTTTCTTT
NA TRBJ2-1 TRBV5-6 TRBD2 CASSFLAGGPIIRDEQFF TGTGCCAGCAGCTTCCTAGCGGGGGGGCCGATAATCCGGGATGAGCAGTTCTTC
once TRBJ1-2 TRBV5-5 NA CASSRTDSPQSYGYTF TGTGCCAGCAGCAGAACAGACAGCCCCCAGTCCTATGGCTACACCTTC
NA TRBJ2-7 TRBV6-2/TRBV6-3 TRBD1 CASSGQGLYYEQYF TGTGCCAGCAGCGGACAGGGGCTCTATTACGAGCAGTACTTC
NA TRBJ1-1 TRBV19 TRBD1 CASTPQGARNTEAFF TGTGCCAGTACCCCACAGGGGGCGCGGAACACTGAAGCTTTCTTT
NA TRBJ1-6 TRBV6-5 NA CASSYRGDDSPLHF TGTGCCAGCAGTTACCGGGGTGATGACTCACCCCTCCACTTT
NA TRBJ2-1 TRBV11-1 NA CASSLEGSGEQFF TGTGCCAGCAGCTTAGAAGGGTCGGGAGAGCAGTTCTTC